The sequence of this T cell receptor beta chain was determined in a study of blood T cell repertoires in COVID-19. V was pared by 3 bases and J by 0 bases, with 7 bases of the junction left unmatched. In germline, CDR1 is MNHNS, CDR2 SASEGT. The CDR3 runs 18 residues. Measured with immunoSEQ multiplex PCR; TCRdb has only the in-frame clones, and not every one. The sample records about 670,000 clones, 80% to 90% being singletons. This TCR was recovered from a woman in her late teens or twenties with acute or convalescent COVID-19. Source material: peripheral blood. The rearrangement uses TRBV6-1 and TRBJ1-5; 11 positions match TRBD1. CDR3 nucleotides: TGTGCCAGCAGTGACCCCGGGACAGGGGGTTATAGCAATCAGCCCCAGCATTTT. It yields the protein CASSDPGTGGYSNQPQHF.